These 3 T cell receptor beta chains came from one sample sequenced in a study of cytomegalovirus exposure and HLA in healthy donors. Measured with immunoSEQ multiplex PCR; TCRdb has only the in-frame clones, and not every one. The table lists about 100,000 clones, over 85% of them singletons, with roughly 0.89% in the top ten. Sequencing was carried out using PBMCs. These receptors originate from a young woman in good health and CMV-seronegative.

The CDR3 DNA reads as TGTGCCAGCAGCTCCGGGGGAAACACCATATATTTT. Protein: CASSSGGNTIYF. V usage is TRBV7-8 and J usage is TRBJ1-3; D gene uncertain. Trimming cost V 4 bases and J 4 bases, with 5 bases left between them. This CDR3 is 12 amino acids long. Germline V lookup: CDR1 SGHVS, CDR2 FQNEAQ.

The J gene is TRBJ1-1, the V gene TRBV9; 8 bases match TRBD1. This CDR3 is built from 16 residues. The J segment lost 3 bases and the V segment lost 2 bases, leaving 9 bases of the junction unmatched. Germline V CDR1 and CDR2: SGDLS, YYNGEE. CDR3 protein: CASSVAGGQGYTEAFF. Written as DNA, the CDR3 is TGTGCCAGCAGCGTCGCAGGGGGCCAGGGTTACACTGAAGCTTTCTTT.

The rearrangement uses TRBV28 and TRBJ2-2; a weak D match, TRBD2 (6 bases). Germline CDR1 MDHEN, CDR2 SYDVKM. The CDR3 length is 12 residues. The V end lost 11 bases, the J end lost 7 bases, and 14 bases lay between the germline ends. The CDR3 loop reads CAGGQDVGELFF. The CDR3 nucleotides read TGTGCCGGAGGGCAAGATGTCGGGGAGCTGTTTTTT.